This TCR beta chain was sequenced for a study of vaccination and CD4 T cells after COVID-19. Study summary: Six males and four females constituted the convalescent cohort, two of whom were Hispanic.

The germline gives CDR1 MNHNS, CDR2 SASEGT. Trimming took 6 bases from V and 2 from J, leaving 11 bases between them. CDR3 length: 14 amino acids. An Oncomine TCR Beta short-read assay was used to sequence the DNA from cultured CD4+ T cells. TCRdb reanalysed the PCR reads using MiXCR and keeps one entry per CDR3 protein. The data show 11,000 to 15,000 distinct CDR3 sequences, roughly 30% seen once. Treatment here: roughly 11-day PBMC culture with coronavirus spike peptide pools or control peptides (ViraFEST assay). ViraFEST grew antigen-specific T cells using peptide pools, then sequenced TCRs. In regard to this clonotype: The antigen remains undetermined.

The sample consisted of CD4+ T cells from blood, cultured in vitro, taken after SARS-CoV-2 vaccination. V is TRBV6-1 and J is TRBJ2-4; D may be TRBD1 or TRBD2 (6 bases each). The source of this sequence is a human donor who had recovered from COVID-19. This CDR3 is CASRSGGSKNIQYF. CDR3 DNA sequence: TGTGCCAGCAGATCCGGGGGCTCCAAAAACATTCAGTACTTC.